This T cell receptor (beta chain) was identified in a study of blood T cells in healthy people across ages. The CDR3 is 14 residues long. The germline CDR1 and CDR2 sequences are DFQATT and SNEGSKA (reference sequence). The trim removed 1 base at V and 6 bases at J, leaving 6 bases unmatched. In the case of this clonotype: The antigen remains unidentified.

PBMCs were isolated at a quantity of at least 7 million per sample. Through a sample-barcoded 5' primer and a J-beta primer mix, a second PCR was run for roughly 7 to 11 cycles. TCRdb reprocessed the 5' RACE reads via MiXCR and lists one record per CDR3 protein. The data show 1.5 million to 2 million distinct CDR3 sequences, around 50% seen once. Study conclusions and caveats: There were more naive CD4+ cells and higher diversity in long-lived donors than in aged donors.

The rearrangement links TRBV20-1 to TRBJ2-1; 7 bases map to TRBD2. The source is a woman aged 40 to 50 in good health. Sequencing was carried out using blood. CDR3: CSARVTVAGNEQFF. The CDR3 DNA is TGCAGTGCTAGAGTAACAGTAGCGGGCAATGAGCAGTTCTTC.